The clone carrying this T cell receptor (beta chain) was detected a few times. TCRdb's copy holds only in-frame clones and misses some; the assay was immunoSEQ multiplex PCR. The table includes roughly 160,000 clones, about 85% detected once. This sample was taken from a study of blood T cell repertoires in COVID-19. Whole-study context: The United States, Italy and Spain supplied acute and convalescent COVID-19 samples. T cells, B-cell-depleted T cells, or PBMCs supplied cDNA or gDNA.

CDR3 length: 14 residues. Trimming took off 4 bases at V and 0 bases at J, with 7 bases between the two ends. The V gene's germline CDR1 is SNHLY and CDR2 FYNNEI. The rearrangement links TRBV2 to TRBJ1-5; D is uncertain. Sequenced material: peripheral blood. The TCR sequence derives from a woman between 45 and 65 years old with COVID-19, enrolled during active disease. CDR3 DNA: TGTGCCAGCAGTGGCAGATATAGCAATCAGCCCCAGCATTTT. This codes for CASSGRYSNQPQHF.